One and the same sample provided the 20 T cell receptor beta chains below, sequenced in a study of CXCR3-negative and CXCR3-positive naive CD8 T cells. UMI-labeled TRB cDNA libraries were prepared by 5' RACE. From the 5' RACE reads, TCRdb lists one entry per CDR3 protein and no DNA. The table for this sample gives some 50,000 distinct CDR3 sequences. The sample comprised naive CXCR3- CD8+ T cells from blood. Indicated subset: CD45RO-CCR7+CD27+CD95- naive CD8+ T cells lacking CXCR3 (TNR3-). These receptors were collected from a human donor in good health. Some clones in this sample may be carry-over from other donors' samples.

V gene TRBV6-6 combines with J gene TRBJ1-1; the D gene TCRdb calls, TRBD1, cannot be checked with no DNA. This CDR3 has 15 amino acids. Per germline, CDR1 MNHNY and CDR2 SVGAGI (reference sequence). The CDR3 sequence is CASSYSNEGAGEAFF.

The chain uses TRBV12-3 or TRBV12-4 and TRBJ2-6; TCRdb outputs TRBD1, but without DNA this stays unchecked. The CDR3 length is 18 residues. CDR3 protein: CASSLPGQDKTGANVLTF.

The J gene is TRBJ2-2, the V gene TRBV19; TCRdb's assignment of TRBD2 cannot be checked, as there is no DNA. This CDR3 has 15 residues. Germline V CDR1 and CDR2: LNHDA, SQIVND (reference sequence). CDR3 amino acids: CASTGKGLNTGELFF.

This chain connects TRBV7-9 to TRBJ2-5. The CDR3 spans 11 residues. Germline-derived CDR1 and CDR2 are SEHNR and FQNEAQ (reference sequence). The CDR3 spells CASSYSETQYF.

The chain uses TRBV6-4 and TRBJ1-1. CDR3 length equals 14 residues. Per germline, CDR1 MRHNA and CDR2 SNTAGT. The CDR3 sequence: CASSDQIRYTEAFF.

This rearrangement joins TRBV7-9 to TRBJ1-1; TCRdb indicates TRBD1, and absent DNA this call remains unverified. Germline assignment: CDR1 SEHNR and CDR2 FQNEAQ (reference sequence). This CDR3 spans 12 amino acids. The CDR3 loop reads CASSLGGTQAFF. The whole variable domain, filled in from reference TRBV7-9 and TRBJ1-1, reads DTGVSQNPRHKITKRGQNVTFRCDPISEHNRLYWYRQTLGQGPEFLTYFQNEAQLEKSRLLSDRFSAERPKGSFSTLEIQRTEQGDSAMYLCASSLGGTQAFFGQGTRLTVV.

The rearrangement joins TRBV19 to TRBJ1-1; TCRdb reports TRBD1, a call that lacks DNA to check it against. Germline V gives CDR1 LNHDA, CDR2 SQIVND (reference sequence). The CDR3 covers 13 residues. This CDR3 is CASSTRGNTEAFF. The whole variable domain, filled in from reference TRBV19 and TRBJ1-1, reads DGGITQSPKYLFRKEGQNVTLSCEQNLNHDAMYWYRQDPGQGLRLIYYSQIVNDFQKGDIAEGYSVSREKKESFPLTVTSAQKNPTAFYLCASSTRGNTEAFFGQGTRLTVV.

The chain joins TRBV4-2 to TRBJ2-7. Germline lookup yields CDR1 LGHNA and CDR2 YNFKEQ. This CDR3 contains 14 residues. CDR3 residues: CASSQALTTYEQYF.

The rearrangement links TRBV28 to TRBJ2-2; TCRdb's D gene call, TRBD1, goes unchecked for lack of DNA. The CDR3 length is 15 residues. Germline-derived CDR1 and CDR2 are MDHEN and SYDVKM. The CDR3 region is CASSPGRRYTGELFF.

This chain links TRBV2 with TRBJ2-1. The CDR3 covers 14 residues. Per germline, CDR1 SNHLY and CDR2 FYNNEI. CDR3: CASSDWTEYNEQFF.

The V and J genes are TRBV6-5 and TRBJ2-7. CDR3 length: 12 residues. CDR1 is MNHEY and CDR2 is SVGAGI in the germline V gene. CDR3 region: CASSLSGYEQYF.

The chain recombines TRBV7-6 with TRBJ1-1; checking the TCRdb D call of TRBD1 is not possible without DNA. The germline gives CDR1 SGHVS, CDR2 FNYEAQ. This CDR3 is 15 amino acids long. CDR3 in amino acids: CASSPTGGDATEAFF.

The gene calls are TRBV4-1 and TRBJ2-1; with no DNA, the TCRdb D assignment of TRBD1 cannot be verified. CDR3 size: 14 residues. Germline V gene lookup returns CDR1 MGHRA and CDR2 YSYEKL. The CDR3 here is CAGAGGRDDNEQFF.

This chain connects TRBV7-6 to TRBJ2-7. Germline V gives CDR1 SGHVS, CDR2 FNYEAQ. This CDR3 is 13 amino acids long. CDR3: CASSVEVPYEQYF.

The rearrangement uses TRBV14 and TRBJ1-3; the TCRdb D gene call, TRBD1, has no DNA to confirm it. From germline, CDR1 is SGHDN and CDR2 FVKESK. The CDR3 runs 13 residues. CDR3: CASTRTDGNTIYF.

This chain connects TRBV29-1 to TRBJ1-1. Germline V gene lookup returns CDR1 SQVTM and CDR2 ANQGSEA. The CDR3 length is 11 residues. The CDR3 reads CSVLGGTEAFF.

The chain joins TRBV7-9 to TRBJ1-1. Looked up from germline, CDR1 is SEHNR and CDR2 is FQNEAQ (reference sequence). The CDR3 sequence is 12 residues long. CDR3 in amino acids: CASSDENTEAFF.

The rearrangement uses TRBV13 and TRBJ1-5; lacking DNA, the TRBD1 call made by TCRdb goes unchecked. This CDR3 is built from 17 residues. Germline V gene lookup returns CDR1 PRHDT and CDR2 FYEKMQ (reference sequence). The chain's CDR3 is CASSLGRQGDGNQPQHF.

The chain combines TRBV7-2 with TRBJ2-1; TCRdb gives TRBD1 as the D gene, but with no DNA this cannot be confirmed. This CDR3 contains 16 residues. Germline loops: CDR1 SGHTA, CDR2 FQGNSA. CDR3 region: CASSPPGVRGYNEQFF.

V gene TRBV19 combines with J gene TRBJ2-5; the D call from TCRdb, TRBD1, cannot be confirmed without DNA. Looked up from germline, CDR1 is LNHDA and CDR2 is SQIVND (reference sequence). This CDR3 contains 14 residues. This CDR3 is CASSITPGEETQYF.